A single sample is the source of the 26 T cell receptor beta chains below, sequenced in a study of shared clonotypes between healthy human individuals. The repertoire was sequenced with immunoSEQ multiplex PCR; TCRdb's copy has only in-frame clones and lacks some. The data contain 2 million to 3 million clones, under 95% of them singletons. Sequencing was performed on naive CD4+ T cells from PBMCs. Subset defined: CD45RA+ positively selected. All receptors derive from a man between 18 and 29 years old in good health. Some clones in this sample may be carry-over from other donors' samples.

The chain joins TRBV18 to TRBJ2-3; 10 bases map to TRBD2. V shed 0 bases, J shed 2 bases, and the junction held 2 bases outside the gene matches. The CDR3 is made up of 16 amino acids. CDR1 and CDR2 (germline): KGHSH, LQKENI. The CDR3 is CASSPPSGRTTDTQYF. As DNA, the CDR3 is TGTGCCAGCTCACCACCTAGCGGGAGGACCACAGATACGCAGTATTTT.

The chain uses TRBV9 and TRBJ1-4; TRBD1 might be the D (6 bases). The V gene lost 3 bases and the J gene lost 6 bases, with 15 bases spanning the gap. Germline V gene sequence: CDR1 SGDLS, CDR2 YYNGEE. This CDR3 region has 15 residues. Here the CDR3 reads CASSGGAGTYEKLFF. The CDR3 DNA reads as TGTGCCAGCAGCGGGGGGGCAGGTACCTATGAAAAACTGTTTTTT.

The V call is TRBV5-5, the J call TRBJ2-7; TRBD1 matches 10 bases. The CDR3 length is 14 residues. The junction had 7 bases not matched to a gene; V was cut back by 7 bases and J by 3 bases. Germline loops: CDR1 SGHKS, CDR2 YYEKEE (reference sequence). The CDR3 DNA follows: TGTGCCAGCCGCTCCCGGACAGGGGGCTACGAGCAGTACTTC. This codes for CASRSRTGGYEQYF.

CDR3 DNA: TGCGCCAGCAGTCGGGATGGGACAGGGCCGACCTCTGGAAACACCATATATTTT. This translates into CASSRDGTGPTSGNTIYF. The V gene is TRBV5-1, the J gene TRBJ1-3, with TRBD1 matching over 9 bases. Germline loops: CDR1 SGHRS, CDR2 YFSETQ. V was pared by 5 bases and J by 0 bases, with 12 bases of the junction left unmatched. CDR3 length: 18 amino acids. The variable domain in full, completed from reference TRBV5-1 and TRBJ1-3, reads KAGVTQTPRYLIKTRGQQVTLSCSPISGHRSVSWYQQTPGQGLQFLFEYFSETQRNKGNFPGRFSGRQFSNSRSEMNVSTLELGDSALYLCASSRDGTGPTSGNTIYFGEGSWLTVV.

This clone showed up just once. This chain connects TRBV4-1 to TRBJ1-6; D is unresolved. CDR1 and CDR2 from the germline V gene are MGHRA and YSYEKL. V lost 2 bases, J lost 7 bases, and 15 bases lay in between. The CDR3 runs to 16 residues. The CDR3 spells CASSQLTGMSNSPLHF. The CDR3 region has the DNA TGCGCCAGCAGCCAATTAACGGGGATGAGCAATTCACCCCTCCACTTT.

The chain is built from TRBV9 and TRBJ2-5; no definite D call. Germline values: CDR1 SGDLS, CDR2 YYNGEE. CDR3 length equals 14 residues. Trimming left V 2 bases short and J 4 bases short, with 12 bases between. CDR3 sequence reads: CASSVDLGIETQYF. In DNA, the CDR3 is TGTGCCAGCAGCGTCGATCTTGGGATAGAGACCCAGTACTTC.

The rearrangement joins TRBV4-2 to TRBJ2-5; D possibly corresponds to TRBD1 (6 bases). CDR1 and CDR2 from the germline V gene are LGHNA and YNFKEQ. CDR3 length: 11 amino acids. Trimming cost V 1 base and J 11 bases, with 8 bases left between them. The CDR3 sequence: CASSQGGQQYF. DNA of the CDR3: TGTGCCAGCAGCCAAGGGGGGCAGCAGTACTTC.

CDR3 DNA sequence: TGTGCCAGCAGTTTCGGGCTAGCGGGAGGAGCTGATACGCAGTATTTT. Its translation: CASSFGLAGGADTQYF. The genes are TRBV28 and TRBJ2-3; 11 nucleotides agree with TRBD2. CDR3 size: 16 residues. Trimming cost V 3 bases and J 6 bases; bases outside gene matches: 8. Germline values: CDR1 MDHEN, CDR2 SYDVKM.

Only a few counts were recorded for this clone. The chain joins TRBV20-1 to TRBJ1-2; 7 positions match TRBD1. Germline trimming cut 6 bases from V and 7 bases from J; bases unmatched to any gene: 5. Germline V gene data show CDR1 as DFQATT and CDR2 as SNEGSKA (reference sequence). The CDR3 is made up of 11 amino acids. The CDR3 nucleotides read TGCAGTGCCCCGGGGACAGCTGGCTACACCTTC. Its protein is CSAPGTAGYTF.

Of note for this clone: This specimen includes other DNA sequences encoding the same CDR3. The V call is TRBV6-5, the J call TRBJ2-3; either TRBD1 or TRBD2 may fit D (7 bases each). The CDR3 spans 15 residues. Germline loops: CDR1 MNHEY, CDR2 SVGAGI. V lost 0 bases to trimming and J lost 4 bases, with 11 bases between them. The CDR3 coding sequence is TGTGCCAGCAGTTACTCCGCAGGGGGGGCAGATACGCAGTATTTT. It encodes CASSYSAGGADTQYF.

The chain employs TRBV18 and TRBJ2-3; no clear D gene. Germline V gene sequence: CDR1 KGHSH, CDR2 LQKENI. This CDR3 contains 16 residues. Between the trimmed V and J ends, which lost 3 bases and 6 bases, there was a span of 19 bases. CDR3 nucleotides: TGTGCCAGCTCACCCCAGCCTTTCCCCACATGGGATACGCAGTATTTT. Its translation: CASSPQPFPTWDTQYF.

This clone was counted a few times. This sequence joins TRBV19 and TRBJ1-1, with TRBD1 matching over 8 bases. CDR1 and CDR2 from the germline V gene are LNHDA and SQIVND (reference sequence). The CDR3 has 15 amino acids. V shed 3 bases, J shed 5 bases, and the junction held 8 bases outside the gene matches. CDR3 coding DNA: TGTGCCAGTAGTATGCCCTCAGGGGGCTTGACTGAAGCTTTCTTT. Its protein product is CASSMPSGGLTEAFF.

This clone was seen only a few times. V is TRBV9 and J is TRBJ1-4, with D possibly being TRBD1 (6 bases). Trimming cost V 4 bases and J 8 bases, with 15 bases left between them. The CDR3 spans 14 residues. Germline assignment: CDR1 SGDLS and CDR2 YYNGEE. CDR3 in amino acids: CASSNQGREEKLFF. The CDR3 DNA sequence: TGTGCCAGCAGCAATCAGGGGAGAGAAGAAAAACTGTTTTTT. The full variable domain, its missing parts supplied by reference TRBV9 and TRBJ1-4, is DSGVTQTPKHLITATGQRVTLRCSPRSGDLSVYWYQQSLDQGLQFLIQYYNGEERAKGNILERFSAQQFPDLHSELNLSSLELGDSALYFCASSNQGREEKLFFGSGTQLSVL.

The rearrangement links TRBV7-8 to TRBJ2-1; D unclear. Germline V gene sequence: CDR1 SGHVS, CDR2 FQNEAQ. Trimming stripped 3 bases from V and 8 bases from J, with 5 bases between. The CDR3 sequence is 11 residues long. Here the CDR3 DNA reads TGTGCCAGCAGCTTCCGGGATGAGCAGTTCTTC. Its protein is CASSFRDEQFF.

The CDR3 protein is CASNGLAVGTGELFF. The CDR3 DNA reads as TGTGCCAGCAACGGACTAGCGGTCGGGACCGGGGAGCTGTTTTTT. The gene calls are TRBV2 and TRBJ2-2; 10 bases line up with TRBD2. Trimming took 7 bases from V and 5 from J; bases not matched to a gene: 7. CDR1 is SNHLY and CDR2 is FYNNEI in the germline V gene. The CDR3 is 15 residues long. Full variable domain (remainder filled in from reference TRBV2 and TRBJ2-2): EPEVTQTPSHQVTQMGQEVILRCVPISNHLYFYWYRQILGQKVEFLVSFYNNEISEKSEIFDDQFSVERPDGSNFTLKIRSTKLEDSAMYFCASNGLAVGTGELFFGEGSRLTVL.

J is TRBJ1-5 and V is TRBV7-9; 7 positions match TRBD1. The V segment lost 2 bases and the J segment 0 bases; nucleotides outside the gene matches: 4. The germline CDR1 and CDR2 sequences are SEHNR and FQNEAQ (reference sequence). The CDR3 is 16 amino acids. The CDR3 sequence: CASSLYRGDSNQPQHF. The CDR3 nucleotides are TGTGCCAGCAGCTTATACAGGGGCGATAGCAATCAGCCCCAGCATTTT.

This chain links TRBV18 with TRBJ1-5, with 9 bases aligning to TRBD1. V dropped 5 bases and J dropped 5; count of bases not matched to a gene: 10. Germline V gene lookup returns CDR1 KGHSH and CDR2 LQKENI. The CDR3 has 16 residues. The DNA of the CDR3 is TGTGCCAGCTCATGGGGGGCCGGGGACAGGGATCAGCCCCAGCATTTT. This codes for CASSWGAGDRDQPQHF. The full variable domain, in which reference TRBV18 and TRBJ1-5 provide the parts outside the CDR3, is NAGVMQNPRHLVRRRGQEARLRCSPMKGHSHVYWYRQLPEEGLKFMVYLQKENIIDESGMPKERFSAEFPKEGPSILRIQQVVRGDSAAYFCASSWGAGDRDQPQHFGDGTRLSIL.

The V gene is TRBV6-6, the J gene TRBJ2-5; TRBD2 agrees at 10 bases. Looked up from germline, CDR1 is MNHNY and CDR2 is SVGAGI (reference sequence). With V trimmed by 4 bases and J by 5 bases, 10 bases remained unmatched. The CDR3 is made up of 16 amino acids. This CDR3 is CASSSFYGTSVETQYF. The CDR3 coding sequence is TGTGCCAGCAGTTCTTTCTACGGGACTAGCGTTGAGACCCAGTACTTC.

This clone was counted a single time. The chain joins TRBV9 to TRBJ2-7; 7 bases agree with TRBD2. Trimming took 0 bases from V and 6 from J; bases not matched to a gene: 9. Germline assignment: CDR1 SGDLS and CDR2 YYNGEE. This CDR3 region has 15 residues. The CDR3 DNA follows: TGTGCCAGCAGCGTAGTGGGCGGGAGTTTCGGCGAGCAGTACTTC. Translation gives CASSVVGGSFGEQYF. Full variable domain (rest looked up from reference TRBV9 and TRBJ2-7): DSGVTQTPKHLITATGQRVTLRCSPRSGDLSVYWYQQSLDQGLQFLIQYYNGEERAKGNILERFSAQQFPDLHSELNLSSLELGDSALYFCASSVVGGSFGEQYFGPGTRLTVT.

V gene TRBV7-8 combines with J gene TRBJ2-7, with unresolved D. The CDR3 sequence is 11 residues long. Germline V gene sequence: CDR1 SGHVS, CDR2 FQNEAQ. Trimming left V 3 bases short and J 5 bases short, with 5 bases between. CDR3 sequence: CASSFYDEQYF. In nucleotides, the CDR3 is TGTGCCAGCAGCTTTTATGACGAGCAGTACTTC. The whole variable domain, remainder taken from reference TRBV7-8 and TRBJ2-7, is GAGVSQSPRYKVAKRGQDVALRCDPISGHVSLFWYQQALGQGPEFLTYFQNEAQLDKSGLPSDRFFAERPEGSVSTLKIQRTQQEDSAVYLCASSFYDEQYFGPGTRLTVT.

The genes are TRBV28 and TRBJ1-1; TRBD1 might be the D (6 bases). The germline V gene has CDR1 MDHEN and CDR2 SYDVKM. Trimming stripped 5 bases from V and 5 bases from J, with 18 bases between. The CDR3 totals 15 residues. The CDR3 sequence is CASSPPQQGWTEAFF. The CDR3 bases are TGTGCCAGCAGTCCCCCCCAACAGGGATGGACTGAAGCTTTCTTT.

On this clone itself: In the same sample, other DNA sequences code for this CDR3. The V and J genes are TRBV19 and TRBJ1-1; D is perhaps TRBD1 (5 bases). V lost 1 base, J lost 0 bases, and 6 bases lay in between. The length of the CDR3 is 14 residues. Per germline, CDR1 LNHDA and CDR2 SQIVND (reference sequence). CDR3 DNA sequence: TGTGCCAGTAGTATAGGCAGGGTGAACACTGAAGCTTTCTTT. Encoded protein: CASSIGRVNTEAFF.

The chain joins TRBV5-1 to TRBJ1-4; D is possibly TRBD1 (5 bases). Per the germline V gene, CDR1 is SGHRS and CDR2 is YFSETQ. Trimming left V 0 bases short and J 6 bases short, with 15 bases between. The CDR3 extends over 16 amino acids. This CDR3 reads CASSLVGGGSYEKLFF. CDR3 nucleotide sequence: TGCGCCAGCAGCTTGGTGGGCGGGGGTTCCTATGAAAAACTGTTTTTT.

In this sample, this clone turned up a few times. The chain has TRBV18 and TRBJ1-1, with D maybe TRBD1 (5 bases). The V and J ends lost 4 bases and 4 bases respectively, with 13 bases between them. The CDR3 is made up of 14 amino acids. Germline CDR1 and CDR2: KGHSH and LQKENI. CDR3 residues: CASSLSGDLTEAFF. The DNA for the CDR3 is TGTGCCAGCTCACTCTCCGGGGACCTCACTGAAGCTTTCTTT.

V and J are TRBV5-1 and TRBJ2-2; either TRBD1 or TRBD2 may fit D (5 bases each). The CDR3 has 15 residues. V was trimmed by 1 base and J by 7 bases, leaving 14 bases between them. Germline values: CDR1 SGHRS, CDR2 YFSETQ. The CDR3 nucleotides read TGCGCCAGCAGCTTGAAGGGGTCGGAGGTCGGGGAGCTGTTTTTT. It codes for CASSLKGSEVGELFF.

The chain has TRBV27 and TRBJ2-2; no definite D call. V gave up 3 bases and J gave up 6 bases, with 17 bases separating them. The CDR3 has 16 amino acids. Germline V gene lookup returns CDR1 MNHEY and CDR2 SMNVEV (reference sequence). The CDR3 loop reads CASSFLARRTPGELFF. The DNA for the CDR3 is TGTGCCAGCAGTTTTTTAGCCCGTCGGACCCCCGGGGAGCTGTTTTTT.